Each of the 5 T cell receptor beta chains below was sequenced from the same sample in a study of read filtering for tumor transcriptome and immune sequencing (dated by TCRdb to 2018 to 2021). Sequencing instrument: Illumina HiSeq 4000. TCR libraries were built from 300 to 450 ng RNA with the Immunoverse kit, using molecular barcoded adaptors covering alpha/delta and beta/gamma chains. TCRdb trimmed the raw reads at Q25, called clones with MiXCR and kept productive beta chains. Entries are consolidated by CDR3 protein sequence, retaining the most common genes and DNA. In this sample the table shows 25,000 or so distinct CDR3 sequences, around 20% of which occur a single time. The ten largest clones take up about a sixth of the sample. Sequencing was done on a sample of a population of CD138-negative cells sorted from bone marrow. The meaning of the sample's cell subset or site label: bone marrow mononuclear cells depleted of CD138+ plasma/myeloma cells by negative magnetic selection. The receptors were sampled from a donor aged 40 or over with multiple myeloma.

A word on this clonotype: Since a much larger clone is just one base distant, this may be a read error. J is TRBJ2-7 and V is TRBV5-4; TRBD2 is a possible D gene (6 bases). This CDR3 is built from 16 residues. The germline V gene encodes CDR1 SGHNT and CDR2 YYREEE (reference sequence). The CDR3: CAGSLHPSGSSYEQYF. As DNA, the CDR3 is TGTGCCGGCAGCTTACACCCCTCCGGGAGCTCCTACGAGCAGTACTTC.

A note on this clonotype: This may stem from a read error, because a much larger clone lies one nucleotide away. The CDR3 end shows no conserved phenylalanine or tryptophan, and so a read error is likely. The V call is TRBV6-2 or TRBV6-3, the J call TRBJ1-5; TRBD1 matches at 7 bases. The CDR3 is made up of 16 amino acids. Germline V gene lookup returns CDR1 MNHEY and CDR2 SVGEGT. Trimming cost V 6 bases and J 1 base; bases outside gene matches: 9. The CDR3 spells CASSFRQGNSNQPQHL. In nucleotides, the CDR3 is TGTGCCAGCAGCTTTAGACAGGGAAACAGCAATCAGCCCCAGCATCTT.

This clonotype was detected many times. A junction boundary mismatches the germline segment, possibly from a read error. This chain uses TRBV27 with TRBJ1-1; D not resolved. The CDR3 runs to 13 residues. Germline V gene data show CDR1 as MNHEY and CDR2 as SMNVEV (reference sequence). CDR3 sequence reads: CAGSLSISAEAFF. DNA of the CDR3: TGTGCCGGCAGTTTATCGATTTCGGCTGAAGCTTTCTTT.

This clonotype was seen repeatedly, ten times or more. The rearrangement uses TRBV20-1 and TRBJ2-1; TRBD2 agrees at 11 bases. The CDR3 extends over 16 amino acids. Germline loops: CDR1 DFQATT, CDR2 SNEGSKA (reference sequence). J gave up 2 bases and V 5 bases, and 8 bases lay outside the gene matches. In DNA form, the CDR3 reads TGCAGTGCTGGGGGGACTAGCGGACAGGCCTACAATGAGCAGTTCTTC. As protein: CSAGGTSGQAYNEQFF.

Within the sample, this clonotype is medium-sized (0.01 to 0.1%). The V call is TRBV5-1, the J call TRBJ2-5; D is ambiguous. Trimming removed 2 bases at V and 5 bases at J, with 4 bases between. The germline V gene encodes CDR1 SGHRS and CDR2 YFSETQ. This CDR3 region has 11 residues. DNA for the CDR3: TGCGCCAGCAGCTTCAGTGAGACCCAGTACTTC. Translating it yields CASSFSETQYF. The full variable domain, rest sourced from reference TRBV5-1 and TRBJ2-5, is KAGVTQTPRYLIKTRGQQVTLSCSPISGHRSVSWYQQTPGQGLQFLFEYFSETQRNKGNFPGRFSGRQFSNSRSEMNVSTLELGDSALYLCASSFSETQYFGPGTRLLVL.